This T cell receptor beta chain was found in a study of blood T cells in healthy people across ages. Whole-study findings and limits: The study regarded diversity estimates from one million T cells as underestimates.

A J-beta primer mix and a sample-barcoded 5' primer were used in a second PCR of about 7 to 11 cycles. TCRdb ran MiXCR on the 5' RACE reads and lists one entry per CDR3 protein. The sample includes 550,000 to 800,000 distinct CDR3 sequences, approximately 31% of them seen just once. Remarks on this clonotype: Its antigen is as yet unknown.

This CDR3 is 18 amino acids long. Germline V gene lookup returns CDR1 MNHEY and CDR2 SVGEGT. Trimming cost V 1 base and J 6 bases; bases outside gene matches: 16. The specimen was blood. This chain uses TRBV6-2 or TRBV6-3 with TRBJ1-2; 8 positions match TRBD1. This TCR was recovered from a woman older than 75 in good health. CDR3 region: CASSYYLGTGWGPDGYTF. For the CDR3, the DNA is TGTGCCAGCAGTTACTACCTTGGGACAGGATGGGGGCCGGATGGCTACACCTTC.